This T cell receptor beta chain was sequenced in a study of blood T cell repertoires in COVID-19. The age range of participants was 18 to 89 years, with residence in about two dozen US areas. Exposed enrollees encountered a COVID-19 case at some point within 2 weeks before study entry. Some clones are missing from TCRdb's copy, which holds only in-frame ones; the method was immunoSEQ multiplex PCR. The sample yields about 300,000 clones, over 85% seen once. This clone turned up a few times. Per the germline V gene, CDR1 is SNHLY and CDR2 is FYNNEI. V gave up 8 bases and J gave up 0 bases, with 13 bases separating them. The CDR3 loop spans 15 amino acids.

The chain couples TRBV2 to TRBJ1-4; possibly TRBD1 for D (6 bases). The sequence was obtained from a woman aged 45-65 years who had been exposed to COVID-19. Sequencing input: PBMCs or T cells enriched from blood (not recorded which). CDR3 amino acids: CASCYRAATNEKLFF. The CDR3 DNA follows: TGTGCCAGCTGCTACAGGGCTGCAACTAATGAAAAACTGTTTTTT.